This passage covers 27 T cell receptor beta chains from one sample sequenced in a study of cytomegalovirus exposure and HLA in healthy donors. 13 Jbeta primers and 60 Vbeta primers were used for the PCR. This table comes from immunoSEQ multiplex PCR, and its TCRdb copy is limited to in-frame clones, with some not included. This table holds under 200,000 clones, more than 80% found once. The specimen was PBMCs. These receptors were taken from a woman in her 50s in good health and CMV-seropositive.

V and J are TRBV9 and TRBJ2-1; 13 bases map to TRBD2. This CDR3 contains 17 residues. Germline V CDR1 and CDR2: SGDLS, YYNGEE. Trimming at V came to 4 bases and at J to 4 bases, leaving 8 bases not matched to a gene. CDR3 sequence (DNA): TGTGCCAGCAGCCCTTGGACTAGCGGGGGCCAATACAATGAGCAGTTCTTC. Amino acids: CASSPWTSGGQYNEQFF.

A few counts support this clone. The chain employs TRBV7-3 and TRBJ2-2; D possibly corresponds to TRBD1 (6 bases). V was trimmed by 2 bases and J by 3 bases, leaving 10 bases between them. Germline CDR1 reads SGHTA; CDR2 reads FQGTGA. This CDR3 has 15 amino acids. This CDR3 is CASSLGNRDTGELFF. In nucleotides, the CDR3 is TGTGCCAGCAGCTTAGGGAACAGGGACACCGGGGAGCTGTTTTTT.

The chain joins TRBV11-2 to TRBJ1-1; TRBD1 is a possible D gene (5 bases). Germline loops: CDR1 SGHAT, CDR2 FQNNGV. V lost 5 bases, J lost 4 bases, and 17 bases lay in between. The CDR3 sequence is 15 residues long. CDR3 in DNA: TGTGCCAGCAGCCAAAGAAGGGGTCGACGCACTGAAGCTTTCTTT. Translating it yields CASSQRRGRRTEAFF. Full variable domain (rest looked up from reference TRBV11-2 and TRBJ1-1): EAGVAQSPRYKIIEKRQSVAFWCNPISGHATLYWYQQILGQGPKLLIQFQNNGVVDDSQLPKDRFSAERLKGVDSTLKIQPAKLEDSAVYLCASSQRRGRRTEAFFGQGTRLTVV.

The rearrangement joins TRBV6-6 to TRBJ2-3, with a tentative D call TRBD1 (5 bases). The CDR3 is 12 amino acids. The V end lost 6 bases, the J end lost 6 bases, and 10 bases lay between the germline ends. Germline CDR1 MNHNY, CDR2 SVGAGI (reference sequence). The CDR3 DNA reads as TGTGCCAGCAGGGAACAGGTCGATACGCAGTATTTT. It translates to CASREQVDTQYF.

The chain's CDR3 is CASSDRGDEQYF. The CDR3, as DNA: TGTGCCAGCAGTGACAGGGGTGACGAGCAGTACTTC. The rearrangement joins TRBV6-1 to TRBJ2-7, with D possibly being TRBD1 (6 bases). Germline CDR1 and CDR2: MNHNS and SASEGT. Trimming took 3 bases from V and 5 from J, leaving 8 bases between them. The CDR3 is 12 residues long.

V is TRBV5-1 and J is TRBJ1-2, with 8 bases that match TRBD1. Trimming removed 2 bases from V and 7 bases from J; junction bases left unmatched: 1. This CDR3 has 12 residues. Germline V gives CDR1 SGHRS, CDR2 YFSETQ. The CDR3 nucleotides read TGCGCCAGCAGCTTACAGGGGGTTGGCTACACCTTC. It specifies CASSLQGVGYTF.

The chain combines TRBV5-1 with TRBJ2-1; 9 nucleotides match TRBD1. The V segment lost 4 bases and the J segment 7 bases; nucleotides outside the gene matches: 12. Per germline, CDR1 SGHRS and CDR2 YFSETQ. There are 16 residues in the CDR3. CDR3 sequence reads: CASSTEAQGAWNEQFF. CDR3 coding DNA: TGCGCCAGCAGCACCGAGGCACAGGGGGCGTGGAATGAGCAGTTCTTC.

The V call is TRBV4-1, the J call TRBJ2-5, with D uncertain. Germline CDR1 MGHRA, CDR2 YSYEKL. V lost 3 bases to trimming and J lost 5 bases, with 7 bases between them. The CDR3 runs 12 residues. The CDR3 DNA reads TGCGCCAGCAGCCAGCCTAAGGAGACCCAGTACTTC. As protein: CASSQPKETQYF.

The J gene is TRBJ1-1, the V gene TRBV7-9; D is uncertain. The CDR3 extends over 15 amino acids. Germline assignment: CDR1 SEHNR and CDR2 FQNEAQ (reference sequence). V was cut by 3 bases and J by 1 base, with 12 bases left in between. As DNA, the CDR3 is TGTGCCAGCAGCTTCGGAGCCGCCTCGAACACTGAAGCTTTCTTT. Its translation is CASSFGAASNTEAFF.

V is TRBV7-2 and J is TRBJ2-2; D gene ambiguous. CDR3 length: 17 residues. The germline V and J ends were trimmed by 5 bases and 3 bases, with 19 bases remaining between them. CDR1 SGHTA and CDR2 FQGNSA come from the germline V gene. CDR3 region: CASSPESTTIDTGELFF. DNA of the CDR3: TGTGCCAGCAGCCCGGAGTCCACAACGATTGACACCGGGGAGCTGTTTTTT.

J is TRBJ1-1 and V is TRBV6-6, with D possibly being TRBD1 (5 bases). Per the germline V gene, CDR1 is MNHNY and CDR2 is SVGAGI (reference sequence). The CDR3 spans 14 residues. V was pared by 0 bases and J by 2 bases, with 7 bases between. The CDR3 nucleotides are TGTGCCAGCAGTTACTCCGACAGCAACACTGAAGCTTTCTTT. Its protein product is CASSYSDSNTEAFF.

The chain couples TRBV2 to TRBJ2-5; 16 bases align to TRBD2. Germline V gives CDR1 SNHLY, CDR2 FYNNEI. The junction had 7 bases not matched to a gene; V was cut back by 6 bases and J by 6 bases. This CDR3 comprises 16 residues. CDR3 sequence: CASSAGLAGGPQTQYF. In nucleotides, the CDR3 is TGTGCCAGCAGCGCGGGACTAGCGGGGGGGCCCCAGACCCAGTACTTC.

In regard to this clone: An end of the junction differs from the germline gene, which may be a read error. The CDR3 region has the DNA TGTTCCAGCCGAAGAGGGACAGGGAATAACTATGGCTACACCTTC. Its protein is CSSRRGTGNNYGYTF. The chain combines TRBV7-9 with TRBJ1-2; 9 bases fit TRBD1. The CDR3 is made up of 15 amino acids. Per germline, CDR1 SEHNR and CDR2 FQNEAQ (reference sequence). The full variable domain, with the rest looked up from reference TRBV7-9 and TRBJ1-2, is DTGVSQNPRHKITKRGQNVTFRCDPISEHNRLYWYRQTLGQGPEFLTYFQNEAQLEKSRLLSDRFSAERPKGSFSTLEIQRTEQGDSAMYLCSSRRGTGNNYGYTFGSGTRLTVV.

In its sample, this clone was seen once. This rearrangement joins TRBV28 to TRBJ2-4; 7 nucleotides line up with TRBD1. The CDR3 loop spans 19 amino acids. Trimming at V came to 4 bases and at J to 1 base, leaving 16 bases not matched to a gene. The germline CDR1 and CDR2 sequences are MDHEN and SYDVKM. The CDR3 coding sequence is TGTGCCAGCAGTTCCTCTCGGCAGGGGGATGAGAGGGCCAAAAACATTCAGTACTTC. It translates to CASSSSRQGDERAKNIQYF.

This chain uses TRBV27 with TRBJ1-6; a possible D gene is TRBD1 (5 bases). The germline V and J ends were trimmed by 5 bases and 10 bases, with 18 bases remaining between them. Germline CDR1 is MNHEY and CDR2 is SMNVEV (reference sequence). The CDR3 length is 15 residues. The CDR3 spells CASSEFGGGLSPLHF. The CDR3 DNA sequence: TGTGCCAGCAGTGAGTTTGGCGGGGGACTATCACCCCTCCACTTT.

The gene calls are TRBV19 and TRBJ1-4; D is perhaps TRBD1 (6 bases). Germline V lookup: CDR1 LNHDA, CDR2 SQIVND (reference sequence). The CDR3 totals 16 residues. The ends were cut back, 3 bases at V and 6 bases at J, with 17 bases in the middle. The CDR3 region is CASSIEVVGTYEKLFF. CDR3 bases: TGTGCCAGTAGTATCGAGGTCGTGGGGACATATGAAAAACTGTTTTTT.

A few counts support this clone. The gene calls are TRBV6-1 and TRBJ1-1, with 7 bases identical to TRBD1. V trimming: 6 bases; J trimming: 1 base; junction bases outside the gene matches: 5. Looked up from germline, CDR1 is MNHNS and CDR2 is SASEGT. This CDR3 comprises 14 residues. The CDR3 bases are TGTGCCAGCAGGTCACAGGGGTCGAACACTGAAGCTTTCTTT. Amino acid sequence: CASRSQGSNTEAFF.

Only a few counts were recorded for this clone. The gene calls are TRBV7-6 and TRBJ2-7; perhaps TRBD1 as D (5 bases). Germline-derived CDR1 and CDR2 are SGHVS and FNYEAQ. This CDR3 region has 14 residues. Between the trimmed V and J ends, which lost 5 bases and 5 bases, there was a span of 16 bases. The CDR3 is CASSLIQGFNEQYF. CDR3 nucleotide sequence: TGTGCCAGCAGCCTCATCCAGGGCTTCAACGAGCAGTACTTC.

The CDR3 bases are TGTGCCAGCCATGAACGGGAGACCCAGTACTTC. This codes for CASHERETQYF. The V gene is TRBV18, the J gene TRBJ2-5; D is unclear. This CDR3 spans 11 amino acids. The ends were cut back, 8 bases at V and 5 bases at J, with 9 bases in the middle. Germline assignment: CDR1 KGHSH and CDR2 LQKENI.

J is TRBJ1-1 and V is TRBV11-3, with 7 bases aligning to TRBD1. The CDR3 is 14 residues long. The germline V gene has CDR1 SGHNT and CDR2 YENEEA. The J segment lost 5 bases and the V segment lost 5 bases, leaving 8 bases of the junction unmatched. Here the CDR3 reads CASSQTGVGTEAFF. CDR3 DNA sequence: TGTGCCAGCAGCCAAACAGGGGTTGGAACTGAAGCTTTCTTT.

The chain couples TRBV4-2 to TRBJ2-3; 7 nucleotides align to TRBD2. With V trimmed by 0 bases and J by 8 bases, 2 bases remained unmatched. The CDR3 is 13 amino acids. Germline CDR1 LGHNA, CDR2 YNFKEQ. DNA for the CDR3: TGTGCCAGCAGCCAAGAAGGGACTACTACGCAGTATTTT. Translated: CASSQEGTTTQYF.

The chain couples TRBV30 to TRBJ2-5; 9 bases are a match to TRBD2. Germline V gene lookup returns CDR1 GTSNPN and CDR2 SVGIG (reference sequence). The V and J ends lost 2 bases and 1 base, in that order; junction bases with no gene match: 2. The CDR3 has 14 amino acids. In DNA form, the CDR3 reads TGTGCCTGGAGTCGGGGACTAGCCCAAGAGACCCAGTACTTC. Its protein is CAWSRGLAQETQYF.

In regard to this clone: The same CDR3 is also encoded by other DNA sequences in this sample. This CDR3 reads CASSPYSNQPQHF. For the CDR3, the DNA is TGTGCCAGCTCGCCCTATAGCAATCAGCCCCAGCATTTT. This chain links TRBV18 with TRBJ1-5; no clear D gene. This CDR3 is built from 13 residues. Germline-derived CDR1 and CDR2 are KGHSH and LQKENI. V was shortened by 6 bases and J by 0 bases, with 6 bases between the two germline ends.

V usage is TRBV29-1 and J usage is TRBJ1-2; D unresolved. The CDR3 loop spans 16 amino acids. The V gene's germline CDR1 is SQVTM and CDR2 ANQGSEA. V lost 7 bases to trimming and J lost 0 bases, with 21 bases between them. The CDR3 reads CSAQSEVHTPNYGYTF. The CDR3 DNA reads TGCAGCGCCCAGTCGGAGGTTCACACCCCTAACTATGGCTACACCTTC.

The V and J genes are TRBV19 and TRBJ1-6; 11 bases align to TRBD1. Germline lookup yields CDR1 LNHDA and CDR2 SQIVND (reference sequence). V lost 5 bases to trimming and J lost 8 bases; unmatched junction nucleotides: 11. The CDR3 contains 17 residues. The CDR3 DNA reads as TGTGCCAGTAGTTTAGGACAGGGGGCTGCCTTGTATTCACCCCTCCACTTT. Protein sequence: CASSLGQGAALYSPLHF. Filled out from reference TRBV19 and TRBJ1-6, the complete variable domain reads DGGITQSPKYLFRKEGQNVTLSCEQNLNHDAMYWYRQDPGQGLRLIYYSQIVNDFQKGDIAEGYSVSREKKESFPLTVTSAQKNPTAFYLCASSLGQGAALYSPLHFGNGTRLTVT.

This chain links TRBV20-1 with TRBJ1-2, with D unresolved. Germline CDR1 is DFQATT and CDR2 is SNEGSKA (reference sequence). This CDR3 spans 11 amino acids. The CDR3 region is CSSFPLDGYTF. CDR3 in DNA: TGCAGCAGTTTTCCGTTGGATGGCTACACCTTC.

This chain joins TRBV9 and TRBJ2-3, with TRBD2 matching over 9 bases. Losses at the gene ends were 0 bases for V and 2 bases for J; bases not matched to a gene: 7. Per the germline V gene, CDR1 is SGDLS and CDR2 is YYNGEE. This CDR3 comprises 17 residues. The CDR3 here is CASSVGASGDPTDTQYF. For the CDR3, the DNA is TGTGCCAGCAGCGTAGGGGCTAGCGGGGACCCCACAGATACGCAGTATTTT.